This TCR beta chain was profiled in a study of T cells in Graves' hyperthyroidism and ophthalmopathy. Germline V gene data show CDR1 as SGHRS and CDR2 as YFSETQ. Trimming took off 4 bases at V and 5 bases at J, with 13 bases between the two ends. The CDR3 runs 14 residues. This clonotype was observed a few times. Regions amplified from RNA transcripts were the TCR beta CDR3 regions. TCR CDR3 underwent first-round RT-PCR with the HTBI primer set. MiXCR, applied by TCRdb to the multiplex PCR reads, yields one record per CDR3 protein. The sample includes 20,000 or so distinct CDR3 sequences, 45% to 55% seen only once; the top ten take roughly 25%.

The gene calls are TRBV5-1 and TRBJ2-1; either TRBD1 or TRBD2 may supply D (6 bases each). This sequence was found in a woman between 40 and 55 years old with Graves' hyperthyroidism that later progressed to Graves' ophthalmopathy. Sequencing used blood. Here the CDR3 DNA reads TGCGCCAGCAGCGCGGGGACACAAAACAATGAGCAGTTCTTC. Translating it yields CASSAGTQNNEQFF.